What follows are 31 T cell receptor beta chains derived from one specimen sequenced in a study of graft-versus-host responses after intestinal transplantation. These TCRs are of unknown antigen specificity. Method: immunoSEQ multiplex PCR; TCRdb's copy keeps in-frame clones and lacks some. The table includes some 140,000 clones, 85% to 95% detected once. The source was unstimulated CD4+ T cells sorted from spleen or lymph node cells, collected before intestinal transplant. The receptors come from a human donor who received an intestinal transplant.

The V and J genes are TRBV14 and TRBJ2-7; 9 nucleotides match TRBD2. This CDR3 contains 16 residues. Losses at the gene ends were 4 bases for V and 0 bases for J; bases not matched to a gene: 7. The germline gives CDR1 SGHDN, CDR2 FVKESK. The CDR3 bases are TGTGCCAGCAGCCCCTTACTAGCGGGCGTCTCCTACGAGCAGTACTTC. It yields the protein CASSPLLAGVSYEQYF.

The chain has TRBV7-9 and TRBJ1-5; D is unclear. V lost 1 base, J lost 7 bases, and 11 bases lay in between. Germline V gene lookup returns CDR1 SEHNR and CDR2 FQNEAQ (reference sequence). This CDR3 contains 14 residues. CDR3: CASSLEGPGQPQHF. DNA of the CDR3: TGTGCCAGCAGCTTAGAAGGGCCGGGGCAGCCCCAGCATTTT.

The CDR3 sequence: CSVVVRGGTYEQYF. CDR3 coding DNA: TGCAGCGTTGTTGTCCGGGGGGGTACCTACGAGCAGTACTTC. The chain uses TRBV29-1 and TRBJ2-5, with 8 bases lining up with TRBD2. The end of the DNA is better explained by TRBJ2-7, so the J call may be wrong. Germline V gives CDR1 SQVTM, CDR2 ANQGSEA. This CDR3 has 14 amino acids.

The chain carries TRBV5-4 and TRBJ2-5; D possibly corresponds to TRBD2 (6 bases). The J call is doubtful: the DNA matches TRBJ2-7 better. Germline assignment: CDR1 SGHNT and CDR2 YYREEE (reference sequence). The CDR3 consists of 12 residues. The CDR3, as DNA: TGTGCCAGCAGCGGGGGGTATAACGAGCAGTACTTC. The encoded protein is CASSGGYNEQYF.

V usage is TRBV5-6 and J usage is TRBJ1-5; 7 bases align to TRBD1. The V gene's germline CDR1 is SGHDT and CDR2 YYEEEE. V dropped 2 bases and J dropped 5; count of bases not matched to a gene: 10. The CDR3 covers 16 residues. Here the CDR3 DNA reads TGTGCCAGCAGCTTACAGGGGCTATCAAAGTATCAGCCCCAGCATTTT. Translated, it gives CASSLQGLSKYQPQHF.

The chain combines TRBV11-3 with TRBJ2-3; D remains unclear. There are 15 residues in the CDR3. Looked up from germline, CDR1 is SGHNT and CDR2 is YENEEA. V shed 4 bases and J shed 1 base, with 12 bases lying between them. In DNA, the CDR3 is TGTGCCAGCAGCTCCAGACCCCCTCGCACAGATACGCAGTATTTT. This codes for CASSSRPPRTDTQYF.

The chain carries TRBV29-1 and TRBJ1-2; D gene unclear. V shed 2 bases and J shed 4 bases, with 11 bases lying between them. The CDR3 consists of 13 residues. Germline V gene data show CDR1 as SQVTM and CDR2 as ANQGSEA. This CDR3 is CSVETQATYGYTF. The CDR3 bases are TGCAGCGTTGAAACCCAGGCGACCTATGGCTACACCTTC. Supplemented by reference TRBV29-1 and TRBJ1-2, the full variable domain reads SAVISQKPSRDICQRGTSLTIQCQVDSQVTMMFWYRQQPGQSLTLIATANQGSEATYESGFVIDKFPISRPNLTFSTLTVSNMSPEDSSIYLCSVETQATYGYTFGSGTRLTVV.

The V gene is TRBV14, the J gene TRBJ1-3; D is ambiguous. V lost 6 bases, J lost 2 bases, and 5 bases lay in between. In germline, CDR1 is SGHDN, CDR2 FVKESK. CDR3 length equals 12 residues. The CDR3 region has the DNA TGTGCCAGCAGTCCTACTGGAAACACCATATATTTT. It yields the protein CASSPTGNTIYF.

This chain connects TRBV7-2 to TRBJ1-4; no clear D. Germline loops: CDR1 SGHTA, CDR2 FQGNSA. Trimming left V 5 bases short and J 8 bases short, with 9 bases between. The length of the CDR3 is 12 residues. CDR3 region: CASSRIGEKLFF. CDR3 nucleotide sequence: TGTGCCAGCAGCCGGATCGGGGAAAAACTGTTTTTT.

The CDR3 nucleotides read TGTGCCAGCAGCGTAGCGGTGGGGGATAATGAAAAACTGTTTTTT. This translates into CASSVAVGDNEKLFF. The chain links TRBV9 to TRBJ1-4, with D maybe TRBD1 (5 bases). The CDR3 covers 15 residues. Trimming left V 0 bases short and J 4 bases short, with 10 bases between. Germline V lookup: CDR1 SGDLS, CDR2 YYNGEE.

The V call is TRBV6-5, the J call TRBJ1-2; the D is unclear. Germline lookup yields CDR1 MNHEY and CDR2 SVGAGI. V was clipped by 1 base and J by 3 bases, with 6 bases between them. The CDR3 loop spans 13 amino acids. CDR3 DNA sequence: TGTGCCAGCAGTTACTTAAAAGACTATGGCTACACCTTC. This codes for CASSYLKDYGYTF.

V usage is TRBV5-1 and J usage is TRBJ1-1, with no clear D. Trimming took off 4 bases at V and 8 bases at J, with 12 bases between the two ends. The germline CDR1 and CDR2 sequences are SGHRS and YFSETQ. The CDR3 consists of 12 residues. This CDR3 is CASSIGTAEAFF. For the CDR3, the DNA is TGCGCCAGCAGCATAGGTACAGCCGAAGCTTTCTTT.

The chain couples TRBV2 to TRBJ2-5; 8 bases fit TRBD2. V shed 3 bases and J 9 bases; nucleotides not matched to a gene: 12. Germline assignment: CDR1 SNHLY and CDR2 FYNNEI. The CDR3 runs to 15 residues. CDR3 DNA sequence: TGTGCCAGCAGTGACTCACTAGCGGCGAAGGGGCCCCAGTACTTC. Amino acids: CASSDSLAAKGPQYF.

This clone has only one observation. Its ends do not fully match the called genes, so a read error is possible. The CDR3 spells CTWNSGGQPQHF. The CDR3 nucleotides are TGTACCTGGAACTCGGGGGGCCAGCCCCAGCATTTT. This chain joins TRBV30 and TRBJ1-5; D might be TRBD1 (6 bases). Germline CDR1 reads GTSNPN; CDR2 reads SVGIG (reference sequence). This CDR3 has 12 residues. Looking up the rest from reference TRBV30 and TRBJ1-5 gives the full variable domain: SQTIHQWPATLVQPVGSPLSLECTVEGTSNPNLYWYRQAAGRGLQLLFYSVGIGQISSEVPQNLSASRPQDRQFILSSKKLLLSDSGFYLCTWNSGGQPQHFGDGTRLSIL.

This rearrangement joins TRBV27 to TRBJ2-2; TRBD2 is a possible D gene (5 bases). This CDR3 has 13 amino acids. V was trimmed by 8 bases and J by 0 bases, leaving 7 bases between them. Germline-derived CDR1 and CDR2 are MNHEY and SMNVEV (reference sequence). CDR3 nucleotide sequence: TGTGCCAGCTACGGGACGAACACCGGGGAGCTGTTTTTT. It is translated as CASYGTNTGELFF.

The V and J genes are TRBV4-1 and TRBJ1-1; D gene unclear. Germline lookup yields CDR1 MGHRA and CDR2 YSYEKL. Trimming pared 0 bases from V and 1 base from J, leaving 15 bases between. This CDR3 comprises 17 residues. DNA for the CDR3: TGCGCCAGCAGCCAAGACCAGGCAACAGATTGGAACACTGAAGCTTTCTTT. Encoded protein: CASSQDQATDWNTEAFF.

This rearrangement joins TRBV7-3 to TRBJ2-4; no reliable D call. Germline V gives CDR1 SGHTA, CDR2 FQGTGA. Trimming shortened V by 2 bases and J by 0 bases, and 14 bases separated the two germline ends. The CDR3 covers 17 residues. This CDR3 reads CASSLLSRKLAKNIQYF. DNA of the CDR3: TGTGCCAGCAGCTTACTATCCAGGAAACTAGCCAAAAACATTCAGTACTTC.

This clone showed up just once. The chain links TRBV2 to TRBJ1-2; a possible D gene is TRBD1 (5 bases). This CDR3 contains 15 residues. Germline CDR1 is SNHLY and CDR2 is FYNNEI. The V and J ends lost 4 bases and 0 bases respectively, with 12 bases between them. As DNA, the CDR3 is TGTGCCAGCAGTGGAAAGACAGAAGCTAACTATGGCTACACCTTC. It yields the protein CASSGKTEANYGYTF.

The chain employs TRBV7-9 and TRBJ2-7; 8 bases agree with TRBD2. Germline V CDR1 and CDR2: SEHNR, FQNEAQ (reference sequence). This CDR3 is built from 15 residues. The ends lost 1 base at V and 3 bases at J; junction bases unmatched: 5. The CDR3: CASSLGAGVVYEQYF. CDR3 nucleotides: TGTGCCAGCAGCTTAGGAGCGGGGGTAGTCTACGAGCAGTACTTC.

The J gene is TRBJ1-2, the V gene TRBV7-9; 7 positions agree with TRBD1. The J segment lost 2 bases and the V segment lost 5 bases, leaving 11 bases of the junction unmatched. Germline CDR1 and CDR2: SEHNR and FQNEAQ (reference sequence). The CDR3 has 16 amino acids. The DNA of the CDR3 is TGTGCCAGCAGCCCGCACGTTGCGACAGGGAACTATGGCTACACCTTC. Its protein is CASSPHVATGNYGYTF.

The chain joins TRBV6-1 to TRBJ2-5, with D tentatively TRBD1 or TRBD2 (6 bases each). In germline, CDR1 is MNHNS, CDR2 SASEGT. The CDR3 is 14 residues long. Trimming took off 4 bases at V and 2 bases at J, with 11 bases between the two ends. This CDR3 reads CASSAGGSQETQYF. The CDR3 nucleotides are TGTGCCAGCAGTGCCGGGGGCAGTCAAGAGACCCAGTACTTC.

V is TRBV30 and J is TRBJ1-3; D call uncertain. The CDR3 is made up of 12 amino acids. Trimming cost V 4 bases and J 0 bases, with 4 bases left between them. The germline CDR1 and CDR2 sequences are GTSNPN and SVGIG (reference sequence). CDR3: CAWTLSGNTIYF. The CDR3 coding sequence is TGTGCCTGGACACTCTCTGGAAACACCATATATTTT. The complete variable domain, with remaining parts taken from reference TRBV30 and TRBJ1-3, reads SQTIHQWPATLVQPVGSPLSLECTVEGTSNPNLYWYRQAAGRGLQLLFYSVGIGQISSEVPQNLSASRPQDRQFILSSKKLLLSDSGFYLCAWTLSGNTIYFGEGSWLTVV.

This clone showed up just a few times. The J gene is TRBJ1-2, the V gene TRBV7-9; D is ambiguous. Trimming stripped 3 bases from V and 4 bases from J, with 9 bases between. The CDR3 spans 13 residues. In germline, CDR1 is SEHNR, CDR2 FQNEAQ (reference sequence). CDR3 sequence: CASSLLVFYGYTF. CDR3 coding DNA: TGTGCCAGCAGCTTGCTAGTTTTCTATGGCTACACCTTC.

This chain joins TRBV4-1 and TRBJ2-7; tentatively, D is TRBD2 (6 bases). Trimming took off 3 bases at V and 2 bases at J, with 17 bases between the two ends. The CDR3 is 16 residues long. Germline lookup yields CDR1 MGHRA and CDR2 YSYEKL. Here the CDR3 reads CASSQDYPMFTYEQYF. Here the CDR3 DNA reads TGCGCCAGCAGCCAGGACTACCCCATGTTCACCTACGAGCAGTACTTC.

The V gene is TRBV6-5, the J gene TRBJ1-2; possibly TRBD1 for D (5 bases). Germline V gives CDR1 MNHEY, CDR2 SVGAGI. The CDR3 spans 15 residues. V lost 6 bases to trimming and J lost 2 bases, with 16 bases between them. The CDR3 protein is CASRSAMGGNYGYTF. CDR3 in DNA: TGTGCCAGCAGATCGGCGATGGGGGGAAACTATGGCTACACCTTC.

This chain joins TRBV19 and TRBJ1-1, with D perhaps TRBD1 (5 bases). Trimming pared 5 bases from V and 0 bases from J, leaving 13 bases between. Germline values: CDR1 LNHDA, CDR2 SQIVND (reference sequence). This CDR3 region has 15 residues. The CDR3 loop reads CASSGRGTVNTEAFF. For the CDR3, the DNA is TGTGCCAGTAGTGGCCGGGGCACAGTGAACACTGAAGCTTTCTTT.

The chain links TRBV14 to TRBJ2-7; D remains unclear. Germline CDR1 and CDR2: SGHDN and FVKESK. V was clipped by 0 bases and J by 4 bases, with 7 bases between them. The CDR3 totals 13 residues. CDR3 coding DNA: TGTGCCAGCAGCCAAGAGATTTGGTACGAGCAGTACTTC. Amino acids: CASSQEIWYEQYF. Based on the CDR3 plus reference TRBV14 and TRBJ2-7, the full variable domain is EAGVTQFPSHSVIEKGQTVTLRCDPISGHDNLYWYRRVMGKEIKFLLHFVKESKQDESGMPNNRFLAERTGGTYSTLKVQPAELEDSGVYFCASSQEIWYEQYFGPGTRLTVT.

V gene TRBV11-2 combines with J gene TRBJ2-1, with 7 nucleotides matching TRBD2. Germline assignment: CDR1 SGHAT and CDR2 FQNNGV. V dropped 1 base and J dropped 4; count of bases not matched to a gene: 1. The CDR3 spans 14 residues. CDR3 amino acids: CASSLGGGYNEQFF. CDR3 bases: TGTGCCAGCAGCTTAGGGGGGGGATACAATGAGCAGTTCTTC.

The J gene is TRBJ1-4, the V gene TRBV2; maybe TRBD1 (5 bases). The CDR3 is 14 amino acids. Trimming took 7 bases from V and 8 from J, leaving 17 bases between them. CDR1 and CDR2 from the germline V gene are SNHLY and FYNNEI. This CDR3 is CASKAVDSSEKLFF. DNA of the CDR3: TGTGCCAGCAAAGCCGTCGACAGCAGCGAAAAACTGTTTTTT. Full variable domain (outside the CDR3, taken from reference TRBV2 and TRBJ1-4): EPEVTQTPSHQVTQMGQEVILRCVPISNHLYFYWYRQILGQKVEFLVSFYNNEISEKSEIFDDQFSVERPDGSNFTLKIRSTKLEDSAMYFCASKAVDSSEKLFFGSGTQLSVL.

This chain links TRBV7-9 with TRBJ1-1; tentative D call: TRBD1 (6 bases). The CDR3 spans 14 residues. Trimming took 0 bases from V and 10 from J, leaving 15 bases between them. Germline CDR1 and CDR2: SEHNR and FQNEAQ (reference sequence). The CDR3 is CASSLAGRQETAFF. CDR3 coding DNA: TGTGCCAGCAGCTTAGCGGGGAGACAGGAGACAGCTTTCTTT. The variable domain in full, with the rest retrieved from reference TRBV7-9 and TRBJ1-1, is DTGVSQNPRHKITKRGQNVTFRCDPISEHNRLYWYRQTLGQGPEFLTYFQNEAQLEKSRLLSDRFSAERPKGSFSTLEIQRTEQGDSAMYLCASSLAGRQETAFFGQGTRLTVV.

The CDR3 DNA sequence: TGCAGTGCTAGTTACGATGAAAAACTGTTTTTT. Protein sequence: CSASYDEKLFF. The chain recombines TRBV20-1 with TRBJ1-4; D gene ambiguous. With 3 bases removed from V and 6 bases from J, the gap between germline ends came to 5 bases. Germline-derived CDR1 and CDR2 are DFQATT and SNEGSKA (reference sequence). CDR3 length: 11 amino acids.